The T cell receptor (beta chain) under discussion was sequenced for a study of cytotoxic CD8 clonotypes in ibrutinib-treated CLL. The V end was cut by 5 bases, the J end by 4 bases, with 18 bases between. This CDR3 has 16 amino acids. CDR1 is SGHNT and CDR2 is YENEEA in the germline V gene. Produced via immunoSEQ multiplex PCR; TCRdb's table is partial and in-frame only. The sample has about 120,000 clones, 80% to 90% seen once. The receptor was derived from a human donor with chronic lymphocytic leukemia. The chain links TRBV11-3 to TRBJ1-3; D uncertain. The sample was PBMCs, taken after 24 months of ibrutinib treatment. Written as DNA, the CDR3 is TGTGCCAGCAGCCCCAGCCGGACTTTATCCGGAAACACCATATATTTT. It encodes CASSPSRTLSGNTIYF. Full variable domain (outside the CDR3, taken from reference TRBV11-3 and TRBJ1-3): EAGVVQSPRYKIIEKKQPVAFWCNPISGHNTLYWYLQNLGQGPELLIRYENEEAVDDSQLPKDRFSAERLKGVDSTLKIQPAELGDSAVYLCASSPSRTLSGNTIYFGEGSWLTVV.